This TCR beta chain emerged from a study of human T cells and chemical hapten exposure. Germline loops: CDR1 SEHNR, CDR2 FQNEAQ (reference sequence). Unmatched junction bases numbered 7, after V lost 4 bases and J lost 6 bases. This CDR3 contains 15 residues. MiXCR, run by TCRdb on the RACE reads, gives a single entry per CDR3 protein. This repertoire shows some 180,000 distinct CDR3 sequences, under 25% found once; its top ten account for roughly 6.7%. The time point denotes: patch test 1, 2 weeks after DPC sensitization. Documented treatment: therapeutic diphenylcyclopropenone sensitization with weekly scalp DPC. In its sample, this clonotype was seen many times.

This chain joins TRBV7-9 and TRBJ2-3, with TRBD2 identical over 10 bases. The sequencing here drew on whole blood, taken in connection with sensitization to the hapten diphenylcyclopropenone (DPC). The source of this sequence is a woman aged 45-65 years with alopecia areata. Some clones in this sample may be carry-over from other donors' samples. Here the CDR3 reads CASSSSGRVGDTQYF. CDR3 DNA: TGTGCCAGCAGCTCTAGCGGGAGAGTGGGGGATACGCAGTATTTT.